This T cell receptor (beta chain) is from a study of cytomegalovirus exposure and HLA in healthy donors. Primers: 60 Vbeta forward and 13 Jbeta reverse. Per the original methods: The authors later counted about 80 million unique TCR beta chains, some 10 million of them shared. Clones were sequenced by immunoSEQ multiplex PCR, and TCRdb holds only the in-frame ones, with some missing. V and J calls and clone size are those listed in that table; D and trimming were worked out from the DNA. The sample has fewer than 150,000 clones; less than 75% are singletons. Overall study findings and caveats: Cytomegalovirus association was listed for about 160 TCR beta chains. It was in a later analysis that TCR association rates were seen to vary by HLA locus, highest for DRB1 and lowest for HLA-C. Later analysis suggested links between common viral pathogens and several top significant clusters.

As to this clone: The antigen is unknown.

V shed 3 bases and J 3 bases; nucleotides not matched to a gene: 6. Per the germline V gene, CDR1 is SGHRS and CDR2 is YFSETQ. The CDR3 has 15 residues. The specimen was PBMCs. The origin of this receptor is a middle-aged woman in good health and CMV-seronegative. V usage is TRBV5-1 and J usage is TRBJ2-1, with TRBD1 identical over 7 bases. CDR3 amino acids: CASSSTTGSYNEQFF. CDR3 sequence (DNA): TGCGCCAGCAGCTCGACGACAGGGAGCTACAATGAGCAGTTCTTC. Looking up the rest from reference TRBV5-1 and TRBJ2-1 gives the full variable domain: KAGVTQTPRYLIKTRGQQVTLSCSPISGHRSVSWYQQTPGQGLQFLFEYFSETQRNKGNFPGRFSGRQFSNSRSEMNVSTLELGDSALYLCASSSTTGSYNEQFFGPGTRLTVL.